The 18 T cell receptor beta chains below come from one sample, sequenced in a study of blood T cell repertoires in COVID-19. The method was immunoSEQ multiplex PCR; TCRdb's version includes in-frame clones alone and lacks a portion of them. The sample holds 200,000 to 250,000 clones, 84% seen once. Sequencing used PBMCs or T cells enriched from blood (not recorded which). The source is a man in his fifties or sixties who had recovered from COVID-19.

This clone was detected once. This CDR3 reads CASSSGGQPQHF. The CDR3 bases are TGTGCCAGCAGCTCGGGAGGTCAGCCCCAGCATTTT. This chain uses TRBV5-6 with TRBJ1-5; no reliable D call. Germline loops: CDR1 SGHDT, CDR2 YYEEEE. CDR3 size: 12 residues. Between the trimmed V and J ends, which lost 3 bases and 6 bases, there was a span of 7 bases.

The CDR3 loop is CASSFSGGGELFF. The CDR3 coding sequence is TGCGCCAGCAGCTTCTCGGGTGGCGGGGAGCTGTTTTTT. V usage is TRBV5-1 and J usage is TRBJ2-2; the D is unclear. The V gene's germline CDR1 is SGHRS and CDR2 YFSETQ. CDR3 size: 13 residues. Trimming took 2 bases from V and 7 from J, leaving 9 bases between them.

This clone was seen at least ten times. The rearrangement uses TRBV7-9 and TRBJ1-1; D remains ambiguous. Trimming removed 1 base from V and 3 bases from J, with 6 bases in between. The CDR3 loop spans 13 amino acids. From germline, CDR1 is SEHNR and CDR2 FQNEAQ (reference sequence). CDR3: CASSLDVYTEAFF. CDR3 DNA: TGTGCCAGCAGCTTAGATGTCTACACTGAAGCTTTCTTT.

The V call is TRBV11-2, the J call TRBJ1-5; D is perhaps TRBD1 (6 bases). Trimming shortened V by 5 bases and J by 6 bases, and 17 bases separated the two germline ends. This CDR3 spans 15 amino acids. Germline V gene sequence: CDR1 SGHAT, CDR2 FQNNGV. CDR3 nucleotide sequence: TGTGCCAGCAGCCCCAGGGGCGGGGGAGGTCAGCCCCAGCATTTT. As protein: CASSPRGGGGQPQHF. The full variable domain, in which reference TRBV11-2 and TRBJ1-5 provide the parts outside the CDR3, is EAGVAQSPRYKIIEKRQSVAFWCNPISGHATLYWYQQILGQGPKLLIQFQNNGVVDDSQLPKDRFSAERLKGVDSTLKIQPAKLEDSAVYLCASSPRGGGGQPQHFGDGTRLSIL.

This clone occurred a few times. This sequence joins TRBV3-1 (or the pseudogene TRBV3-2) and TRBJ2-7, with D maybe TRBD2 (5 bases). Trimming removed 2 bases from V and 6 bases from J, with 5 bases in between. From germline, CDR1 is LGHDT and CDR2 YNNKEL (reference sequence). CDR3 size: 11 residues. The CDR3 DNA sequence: TGTGCCAGCAGCCAACGGGGCGAGCAGTACTTC. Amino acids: CASSQRGEQYF.

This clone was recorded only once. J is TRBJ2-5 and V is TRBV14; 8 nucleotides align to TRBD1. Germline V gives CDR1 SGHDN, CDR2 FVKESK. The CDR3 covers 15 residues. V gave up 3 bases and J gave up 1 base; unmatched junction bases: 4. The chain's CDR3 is CASSQLQGVQETQYF. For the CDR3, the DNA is TGTGCCAGCAGCCAGCTACAGGGGGTCCAAGAGACCCAGTACTTC.

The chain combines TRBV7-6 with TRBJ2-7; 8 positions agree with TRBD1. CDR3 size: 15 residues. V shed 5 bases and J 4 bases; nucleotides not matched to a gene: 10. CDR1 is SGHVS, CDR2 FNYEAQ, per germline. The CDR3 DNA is TGTGCCAGCAGCACCGCCGACAGGGGACCATACGAGCAGTACTTC. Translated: CASSTADRGPYEQYF.

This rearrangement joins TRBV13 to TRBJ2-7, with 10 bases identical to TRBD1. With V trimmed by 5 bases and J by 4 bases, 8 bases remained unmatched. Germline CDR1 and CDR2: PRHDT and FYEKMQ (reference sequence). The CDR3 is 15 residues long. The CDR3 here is CASSPRQGAFYEQYF. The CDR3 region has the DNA TGTGCCAGCAGCCCGAGACAGGGGGCGTTTTACGAGCAGTACTTC. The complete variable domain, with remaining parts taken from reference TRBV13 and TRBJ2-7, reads AAGVIQSPRHLIKEKRETATLKCYPIPRHDTVYWYQQGPGQDPQFLISFYEKMQSDKGSIPDRFSAQQFSDYHSELNMSSLELGDSALYFCASSPRQGAFYEQYFGPGTRLTVT.

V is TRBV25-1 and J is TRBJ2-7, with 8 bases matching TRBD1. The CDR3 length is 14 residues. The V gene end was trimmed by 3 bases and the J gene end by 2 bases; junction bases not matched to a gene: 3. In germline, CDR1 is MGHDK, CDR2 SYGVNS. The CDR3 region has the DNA TGTGCCAGCAGTGATGAGACAGGGGCCTACGAGCAGTACTTC. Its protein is CASSDETGAYEQYF.

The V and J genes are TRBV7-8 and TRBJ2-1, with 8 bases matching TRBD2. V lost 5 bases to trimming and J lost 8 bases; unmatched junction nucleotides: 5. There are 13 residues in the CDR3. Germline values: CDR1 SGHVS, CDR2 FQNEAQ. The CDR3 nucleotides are TGTGCCAGCAGCGGTCCGGGGGGGGATGAGCAGTTCTTC. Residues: CASSGPGGDEQFF.

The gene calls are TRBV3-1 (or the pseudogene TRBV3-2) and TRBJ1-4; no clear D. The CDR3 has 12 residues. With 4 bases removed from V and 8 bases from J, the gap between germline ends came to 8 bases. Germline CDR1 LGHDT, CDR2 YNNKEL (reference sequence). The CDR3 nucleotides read TGTGCCAGCAGCCCCTCGTCGGAAAAACTGTTTTTT. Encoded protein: CASSPSSEKLFF.

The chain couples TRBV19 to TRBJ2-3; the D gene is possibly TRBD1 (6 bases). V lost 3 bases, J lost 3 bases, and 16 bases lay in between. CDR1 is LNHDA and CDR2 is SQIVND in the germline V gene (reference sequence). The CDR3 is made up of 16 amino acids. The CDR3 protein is CASSIGVAQGTDTQYF. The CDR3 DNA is TGTGCCAGTAGTATCGGGGTAGCCCAGGGGACAGATACGCAGTATTTT.

The CDR3 spells CASSWFDQGEQYF. The CDR3 DNA is TGTGCCAGCAGTTGGTTTGATCAGGGGGAGCAGTACTTC. The chain joins TRBV6-2 or TRBV6-3 to TRBJ2-7, with D perhaps matching TRBD1 (6 bases). V lost 4 bases and J lost 7, with 14 bases in between. Germline V CDR1 and CDR2: MNHEY, SVGEGT. This CDR3 comprises 13 residues.

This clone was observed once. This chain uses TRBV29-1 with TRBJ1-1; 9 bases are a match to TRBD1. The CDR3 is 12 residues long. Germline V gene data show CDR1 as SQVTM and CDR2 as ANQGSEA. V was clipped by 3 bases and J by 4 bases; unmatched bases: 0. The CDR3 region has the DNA TGCAGCGTTGAGGACAGGGGCACTGAAGCTTTCTTT. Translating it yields CSVEDRGTEAFF.

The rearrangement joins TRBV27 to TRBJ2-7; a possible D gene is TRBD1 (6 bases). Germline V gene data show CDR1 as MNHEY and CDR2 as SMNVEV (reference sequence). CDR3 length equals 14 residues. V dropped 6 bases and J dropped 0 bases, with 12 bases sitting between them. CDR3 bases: TGTGCCAGCAGCCGAAGGGACACCTCCTACGAGCAGTACTTC. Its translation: CASSRRDTSYEQYF.

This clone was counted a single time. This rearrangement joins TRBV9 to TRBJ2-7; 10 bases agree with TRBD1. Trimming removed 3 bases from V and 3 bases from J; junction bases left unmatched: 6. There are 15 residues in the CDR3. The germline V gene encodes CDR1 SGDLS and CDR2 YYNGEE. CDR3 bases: TGTGCCAGCAGCGGGGGACAGGGGCTCCGCTACGAGCAGTACTTC. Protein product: CASSGGQGLRYEQYF. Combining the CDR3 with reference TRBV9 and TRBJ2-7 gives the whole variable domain DSGVTQTPKHLITATGQRVTLRCSPRSGDLSVYWYQQSLDQGLQFLIQYYNGEERAKGNILERFSAQQFPDLHSELNLSSLELGDSALYFCASSGGQGLRYEQYFGPGTRLTVT.

CDR3 protein: CAWGLAISGEQYF. DNA for the CDR3: TGTGCCTGGGGACTAGCGATATCGGGGGAGCAGTACTTC. V and J are TRBV30 and TRBJ2-7; 9 bases match TRBD2. Losses at the gene ends were 5 bases for V and 7 bases for J; bases not matched to a gene: 9. The CDR3 is 13 amino acids. CDR1 and CDR2 from the germline V gene are GTSNPN and SVGIG (reference sequence).

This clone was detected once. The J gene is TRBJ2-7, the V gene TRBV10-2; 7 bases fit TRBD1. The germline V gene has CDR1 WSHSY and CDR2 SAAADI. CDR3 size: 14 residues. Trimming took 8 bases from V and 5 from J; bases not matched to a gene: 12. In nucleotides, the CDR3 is TGCGCCAGCCAAAAAGGGGGCATGAGCGACGAGCAGTACTTC. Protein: CASQKGGMSDEQYF.